A selection of T cell receptor beta chains follows, all from one sample in a study of blood T cells in healthy people across ages. TCRdb processed the 5' RACE reads anew with MiXCR; each CDR3 protein has one entry. This repertoire shows 780,000 or so distinct CDR3 sequences, more than 55% found once; its top ten account for roughly 26%. The specimen was blood. The origin of the receptors is a man in his forties or fifties in good health. CDR3s include the opening cysteine and the closing phenylalanine or tryptophan. The D gene is left open where the match is weak. Clone size is not always given. Where it is, it says once, few, many or a class for expanded clones.

>NA|NA|TRBJ2-5|TRBV7-9
CASSSAPSGSFNGQETQYF
TGTGCCAGCAGCTCGGCTCCGTCAGGATCCTTCAACGGCCAAGAGACCCAGTACTTC
>NA|TRBD1|TRBJ2-1|TRBV20-1
CSARGDRGIAGEQFF
TGCAGTGCTAGAGGAGACAGGGGCATAGCCGGTGAGCAGTTCTTC
>NA|NA|TRBJ1-2|TRBV28
CASSLSSPEATNYGYTF
TGTGCCAGCAGTTTAAGTTCTCCCGAGGCTACTAACTATGGCTACACCTTC
>NA|TRBD2|TRBJ2-3|TRBV4-2
CASNLLAGHTDTQYF
TGTGCCAGCAACCTCCTAGCGGGGCACACAGATACGCAGTATTTT
>once|NA|TRBJ2-7|TRBV6-6
CASRAGTTYEQYF
TGTGCCAGCAGGGCCGGGACAACCTACGAGCAGTACTTC
>NA|NA|TRBJ2-1|TRBV11-3
CASSTWWGEQFF
TGTGCCAGCAGTACATGGTGGGGTGAGCAGTTCTTC
>NA|NA|TRBJ2-1|TRBV28
CASSYPGTVGEQFF
TGTGCCAGCAGTTACCCCGGGACCGTGGGTGAGCAGTTCTTC
>NA|TRBD1|TRBJ2-5|TRBV30
CAWSDRGEQYF
TGTGCCTGGAGTGACAGGGGAGAGCAGTACTTC
>NA|NA|TRBJ2-5|TRBV7-9
CASSPRPAAETQYF
TGTGCCAGCAGCCCACGGCCAGCCGCGGAGACCCAGTACTTC
>NA|NA|TRBJ2-1|TRBV20-1
CSAPDRRDRNEQFF
TGCAGTGCTCCCGACAGGCGGGACCGCAATGAGCAGTTCTTC
>NA|NA|TRBJ1-1|TRBV20-1
CSQGNAEAFF
TGCAGTCAGGGTAACGCTGAAGCTTTCTTT
>once|NA|TRBJ1-1|TRBV7-9
CASSYEVDAEGSEAFF
TGTGCCAGCAGCTATGAAGTGGACGCCGAGGGGAGTGAAGCTTTCTTT
>NA|NA|TRBJ2-5|TRBV15
CATSREEGSWNEQYF
TGTGCCACCAGCAGAGAAGAGGGATCATGGAATGAGCAGTACTTC